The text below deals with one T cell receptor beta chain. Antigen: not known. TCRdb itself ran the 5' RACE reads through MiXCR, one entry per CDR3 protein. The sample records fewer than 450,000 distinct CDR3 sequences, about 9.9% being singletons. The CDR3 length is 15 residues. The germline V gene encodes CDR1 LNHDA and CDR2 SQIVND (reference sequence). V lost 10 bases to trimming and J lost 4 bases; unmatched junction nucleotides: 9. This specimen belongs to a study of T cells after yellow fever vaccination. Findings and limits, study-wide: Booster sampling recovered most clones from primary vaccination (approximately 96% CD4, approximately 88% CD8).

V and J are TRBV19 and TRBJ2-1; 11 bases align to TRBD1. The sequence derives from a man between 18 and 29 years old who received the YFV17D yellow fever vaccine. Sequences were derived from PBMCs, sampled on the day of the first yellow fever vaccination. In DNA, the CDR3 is TGTGCCACACTCCGGGGGACAGGGGGATACAATGAGCAGTTCTTC. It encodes CATLRGTGGYNEQFF.